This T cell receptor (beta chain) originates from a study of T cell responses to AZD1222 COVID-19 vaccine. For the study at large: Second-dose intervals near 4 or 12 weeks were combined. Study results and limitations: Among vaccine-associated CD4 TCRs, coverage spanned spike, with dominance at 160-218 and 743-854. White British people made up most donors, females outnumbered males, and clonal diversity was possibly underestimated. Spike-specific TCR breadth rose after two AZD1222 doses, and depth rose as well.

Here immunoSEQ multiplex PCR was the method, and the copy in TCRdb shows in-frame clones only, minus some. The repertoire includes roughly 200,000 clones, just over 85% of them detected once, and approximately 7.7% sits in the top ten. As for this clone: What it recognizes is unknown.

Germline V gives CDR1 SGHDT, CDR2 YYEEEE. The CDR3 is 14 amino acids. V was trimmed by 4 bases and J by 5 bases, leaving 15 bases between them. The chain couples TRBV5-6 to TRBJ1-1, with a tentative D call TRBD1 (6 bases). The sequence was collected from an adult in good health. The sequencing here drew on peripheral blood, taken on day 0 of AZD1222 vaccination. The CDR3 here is CASSGTGTGTEAFF. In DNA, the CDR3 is TGTGCCAGCAGCGGCACAGGGACGGGGACTGAAGCTTTCTTT. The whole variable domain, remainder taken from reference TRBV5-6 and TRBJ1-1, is DAGVTQSPTHLIKTRGQQVTLRCSPKSGHDTVSWYQQALGQGPQFIFQYYEEEERQRGNFPDRFSGHQFPNYSSELNVNALLLGDSALYLCASSGTGTGTEAFFGQGTRLTVV.